The 4 T cell receptor beta chains in this list originate from one sample, sequenced in a study of T-cell reconstitution after alpha-beta-depleted transplantation in children. Researchers prepared the TCRbeta library using unique molecular identifiers, the study reports. TCRdb used MiXCR to reprocess the PCR reads, holding one entry per CDR3 protein. The sample lists fewer than 550,000 distinct CDR3 sequences, roughly 16% occurring once. Material: PBMCs, mostly from graft donor cells, obtained 360 days after TCRalphabeta/CD19-depleted stem cell transplant. The receptors here all came from a boy in the first two years of life who had a stem cell transplant for Wiskott-Aldrich syndrome, so the T cells may come from the graft donor.

This clonotype was observed a few times. The CDR3 coding sequence is TGCGCCAGCAGCCTAGCGAGCCGCATCAACACCGGGGAGCTGTTTTTT. Its protein product is CASSLASRINTGELFF. This chain links TRBV5-1 with TRBJ2-2, with D perhaps matching TRBD2 (6 bases). In germline, CDR1 is SGHRS, CDR2 YFSETQ. This CDR3 region has 16 residues. Trimming cost V 4 bases and J 2 bases, with 15 bases left between them. Full variable domain (remainder filled in from reference TRBV5-1 and TRBJ2-2): KAGVTQTPRYLIKTRGQQVTLSCSPISGHRSVSWYQQTPGQGLQFLFEYFSETQRNKGNFPGRFSGRQFSNSRSEMNVSTLELGDSALYLCASSLASRINTGELFFGEGSRLTVL.

The chain carries TRBV6-5 and TRBJ2-6, with a possible D match to TRBD1 (6 bases). The CDR3 contains 15 residues. V was shortened by 5 bases and J by 1 base, with 9 bases between the two germline ends. Germline CDR1 is MNHEY and CDR2 is SVGAGI. The CDR3 region has the DNA TGTGCCAGCAGTCACAGGGAATCTGGGGCCAACGTCCTGACTTTC. Translation: CASSHRESGANVLTF.

The chain recombines TRBV2 with TRBJ2-1; no definite D call. This CDR3 region has 12 residues. Germline assignment: CDR1 SNHLY and CDR2 FYNNEI. Trimming removed 5 bases at V and 7 bases at J, with 9 bases between. CDR3 amino acids: CASSQGFNEQFF. CDR3 bases: TGTGCCAGCAGTCAAGGTTTTAATGAGCAGTTCTTC.

The genes are TRBV10-3 and TRBJ1-6; D is possibly TRBD1 (5 bases). Trimming shortened V by 6 bases and J by 7 bases, and 10 bases separated the two germline ends. There are 13 residues in the CDR3. Germline lookup yields CDR1 ENHRY and CDR2 SYGVKD. The CDR3 here is CAIRLDRNSPLHF. CDR3 DNA sequence: TGTGCCATCAGGCTAGACAGAAATTCACCCCTCCACTTT.